The 30 T cell receptor beta chains reported below all come from one sample, sequenced in a study of T cell responses to AZD1222 COVID-19 vaccine. The assay was immunoSEQ multiplex PCR, and TCRdb's table has in-frame clones only and misses some. This sample has over 70,000 clones, with 70% to 80% found just once. The specimen was peripheral blood, collected 28 days after the second dose of the MenACWY control vaccine. Receptors originate from an adult who received the MenACWY meningococcal vaccine as a control.

This clone was seen a few times. The J gene is TRBJ2-7, the V gene TRBV4-1, with 8 positions matching TRBD1. The germline CDR1 and CDR2 sequences are MGHRA and YSYEKL. V was pared by 1 base and J by 4 bases, with 12 bases of the junction left unmatched. This CDR3 spans 17 amino acids. The CDR3 sequence is CASSQANQGAIGYEQYF. CDR3 sequence (DNA): TGCGCCAGCAGCCAAGCAAACCAGGGGGCTATTGGTTACGAGCAGTACTTC.

V is TRBV2 and J is TRBJ2-1; 8 bases are shared with TRBD2. Trimming removed 3 bases from V and 16 bases from J; junction bases left unmatched: 11. Germline V gene lookup returns CDR1 SNHLY and CDR2 FYNNEI. The length of the CDR3 is 13 residues. This CDR3 is CASSDPNSGMGFF. CDR3 coding DNA: TGTGCCAGCAGTGACCCCAATAGCGGGATGGGATTCTTC.

This clone has a count of ten or more. V is TRBV4-1 and J is TRBJ2-1, with D unclear. The CDR3 spans 14 residues. Germline V gene data show CDR1 as MGHRA and CDR2 as YSYEKL. Trimming cost V 1 base and J 9 bases, with 13 bases left between them. For the CDR3, the DNA is TGCGCCAGCAGCCAAGGTTCGTACGTGGGTGAGCAGTTCTTC. This codes for CASSQGSYVGEQFF.

As DNA, the CDR3 is TGTGCCAGCTCACCGACGGGGGGCCTACCTTATGGCTACACCTTC. Translating it yields CASSPTGGLPYGYTF. The V gene is TRBV18, the J gene TRBJ1-2; perhaps TRBD1 as D (6 bases). V lost 3 bases, J lost 5 bases, and 16 bases lay in between. The CDR3 runs 15 residues. Germline V lookup: CDR1 KGHSH, CDR2 LQKENI.

This clone was observed a single time. This chain links TRBV7-9 with TRBJ2-5, with TRBD1 as a possible D gene (6 bases). The germline CDR1 and CDR2 sequences are SEHNR and FQNEAQ (reference sequence). The V end lost 4 bases, the J end lost 9 bases, and 18 bases lay between the germline ends. This CDR3 is built from 14 residues. The CDR3 sequence: CASSSPTQGSSQYF. CDR3 sequence (DNA): TGTGCCAGCAGCTCACCAACCCAGGGGAGCTCCCAGTACTTC.

This clone came up many times. J is TRBJ2-7 and V is TRBV5-6; D is undetermined. In germline, CDR1 is SGHDT, CDR2 YYEEEE. V was trimmed by 0 bases and J by 3 bases, leaving 10 bases between them. The CDR3 contains 14 residues. The DNA for the CDR3 is TGTGCCAGCAGCTTGGGCGGCGGTAACTACGAGCAGTACTTC. Encoded protein: CASSLGGGNYEQYF.

V and J are TRBV4-2 and TRBJ2-1; 11 bases line up with TRBD2. This CDR3 is built from 16 residues. Per germline, CDR1 LGHNA and CDR2 YNFKEQ. V lost 4 bases and J lost 4; bases outside the gene matches: 6. DNA for the CDR3: TGTGCCAGCAGCCCGGTGACTAGCGGGGTATACAATGAGCAGTTCTTC. Protein product: CASSPVTSGVYNEQFF.

The chain recombines TRBV7-2 with TRBJ2-2; D may match TRBD1 or TRBD2 (5 bases each). This CDR3 contains 15 residues. Per germline, CDR1 SGHTA and CDR2 FQGNSA. Trimming left V 3 bases short and J 4 bases short, with 12 bases between. CDR3 in amino acids: CASSLRRDGTGELFF. CDR3 DNA sequence: TGTGCCAGCAGCTTGAGAAGGGACGGCACCGGGGAGCTGTTTTTT. The full variable domain, in which reference TRBV7-2 and TRBJ2-2 provide the parts outside the CDR3, is GAGVSQSPSNKVTEKGKDVELRCDPISGHTALYWYRQSLGQGLEFLIYFQGNSAPDKSGLPSDRFSAERTGGSVSTLTIQRTQQEDSAVYLCASSLRRDGTGELFFGEGSRLTVL.

The chain is built from TRBV4-1 and TRBJ1-6; D call uncertain. V was cut by 1 base and J by 4 bases, with 8 bases left in between. The CDR3 length is 15 residues. The V gene's germline CDR1 is MGHRA and CDR2 YSYEKL. CDR3 DNA: TGCGCCAGCAGCCAAGGGGAGGCTTATAATTCACCCCTCCACTTT. This translates into CASSQGEAYNSPLHF.

This rearrangement joins TRBV28 to TRBJ1-2; TRBD1 aligns across 9 bases. The length of the CDR3 is 15 residues. Trimming took 5 bases from V and 5 from J; bases not matched to a gene: 9. CDR1 is MDHEN, CDR2 SYDVKM, per germline. The CDR3 DNA reads TGTGCCAGCAGTACCCGGACAGGGGTACTTTATGGCTACACCTTC. This translates into CASSTRTGVLYGYTF.

CDR3 nucleotide sequence: TGTGCCAGCAGTTTACAGAGCAATCAGCCCCAGCATTTT. Its translation is CASSLQSNQPQHF. The chain combines TRBV28 with TRBJ1-5; D remains ambiguous. The V end lost 2 bases, the J end lost 1 base, and 3 bases lay between the germline ends. The CDR3 consists of 13 residues. Germline values: CDR1 MDHEN, CDR2 SYDVKM.

This clone was seen a single time. This rearrangement joins TRBV30 to TRBJ1-2; maybe TRBD1 (6 bases). CDR3 size: 12 residues. Germline loops: CDR1 GTSNPN, CDR2 SVGIG (reference sequence). V was pared by 4 bases and J by 2 bases, with 8 bases between. CDR3 coding DNA: TGTGCCTGGACCGGACAGAACTATGGCTACACCTTC. Its protein is CAWTGQNYGYTF.

The chain uses TRBV5-1 and TRBJ1-1, with D unclear. V was clipped by 5 bases and J by 0 bases, with 8 bases between them. This CDR3 has 13 residues. Germline V lookup: CDR1 SGHRS, CDR2 YFSETQ. CDR3 sequence: CASSSTVNTEAFF. In nucleotides, the CDR3 is TGCGCCAGCAGTAGCACAGTGAACACTGAAGCTTTCTTT.

V and J are TRBV30 and TRBJ2-7; a possible D gene is TRBD1 (6 bases). The CDR3 spans 12 residues. V lost 5 bases, J lost 3 bases, and 11 bases lay in between. Germline CDR1 and CDR2: GTSNPN and SVGIG (reference sequence). DNA for the CDR3: TGTGCCTGGGGGACATCTAACTACGAGCAGTACTTC. It is translated as CAWGTSNYEQYF.

This clone was counted a single time. V and J are TRBV5-6 and TRBJ2-7, with unresolved D. V lost 4 bases and J 1 base, leaving 6 bases between the germline ends. The CDR3 totals 12 residues. Germline assignment: CDR1 SGHDT and CDR2 YYEEEE. The CDR3 nucleotides are TGTGCCAGCAGCCCAAATTCCTACGAGCAGTACTTC. Protein: CASSPNSYEQYF. Together with reference TRBV5-6 and TRBJ2-7, the CDR3 gives the full variable domain: DAGVTQSPTHLIKTRGQQVTLRCSPKSGHDTVSWYQQALGQGPQFIFQYYEEEERQRGNFPDRFSGHQFPNYSSELNVNALLLGDSALYLCASSPNSYEQYFGPGTRLTVT.

Turning to this clone: Mismatch with germline at one junction end may stem from a read error. The V and J genes are TRBV6-2 or TRBV6-3 and TRBJ2-5; D might be TRBD1 (7 bases). Germline V gene lookup returns CDR1 MNHEY and CDR2 SVGEGT. This CDR3 is 15 amino acids long. CDR3 in amino acids: CASSNSAGGQETQYF. In nucleotides, the CDR3 is TGTGCCAGCAGTAACTCCGCAGGGGGGCAAGAGACCCAGTACTTC.

The rearrangement links TRBV4-1 to TRBJ1-1; no clear D gene. Germline assignment: CDR1 MGHRA and CDR2 YSYEKL. The CDR3 length is 16 residues. With 4 bases removed from V and 4 bases from J, the gap between germline ends came to 19 bases. The CDR3 loop is CASSLTVGGMGTEAFF. The CDR3 DNA reads TGCGCCAGCAGCCTTACCGTAGGAGGGATGGGCACTGAAGCTTTCTTT.

The J gene is TRBJ2-7, the V gene TRBV6-5; D is possibly TRBD1 (6 bases). Looked up from germline, CDR1 is MNHEY and CDR2 is SVGAGI. V was shortened by 0 bases and J by 1 base, with 10 bases between the two germline ends. The CDR3 consists of 15 residues. Written as DNA, the CDR3 is TGTGCCAGCAGTTACTCGGGAACAGGGTCCTACGAGCAGTACTTC. This codes for CASSYSGTGSYEQYF.

The V gene is TRBV28, the J gene TRBJ2-1; TRBD2 aligns across 8 bases. Germline trimming cut 3 bases from V and 4 bases from J; bases unmatched to any gene: 2. The CDR3 is 14 amino acids. Germline V gene sequence: CDR1 MDHEN, CDR2 SYDVKM. The CDR3 loop is CASSFRGRYNEQFF. In DNA, the CDR3 is TGTGCCAGCAGTTTCCGCGGGAGGTACAATGAGCAGTTCTTC.

The V gene is TRBV11-1, the J gene TRBJ2-1; 8 nucleotides agree with TRBD2. The CDR3 is 14 amino acids. The V gene's germline CDR1 is SGHAT and CDR2 FQDESV (reference sequence). Unmatched junction bases numbered 12, after V lost 7 bases and J lost 10 bases. For the CDR3, the DNA is TGTGCCAGCACTTTAGCGGGGCGCCCCACCGAGCAGTTCTTC. As protein: CASTLAGRPTEQFF.

The CDR3 loop is CASRPDNSPLHF. The CDR3 nucleotides are TGTGCCAGCAGACCCGACAATTCACCCCTCCACTTT. The chain has TRBV12-3 or TRBV12-4 and TRBJ1-6, with no clear D. V was trimmed by 6 bases and J by 7 bases, leaving 7 bases between them. The CDR3 has 12 amino acids.

V and J are TRBV7-4 and TRBJ2-1; D might be TRBD2 (6 bases). The V gene's germline CDR1 is SGHVT and CDR2 SQSDAQ. V lost 6 bases and J 6 bases, leaving 15 bases between the germline ends. The CDR3 spans 14 residues. CDR3 residues: CASRTEWGVNEQFF. As DNA, the CDR3 is TGTGCCAGCAGAACCGAATGGGGGGTCAATGAGCAGTTCTTC. The full variable domain, in which reference TRBV7-4 and TRBJ2-1 provide the parts outside the CDR3, is GAGVSQSPRYKVAKRGRDVALRCDSISGHVTLYWYRQTLGQGSEVLTYSQSDAQRDKSGRPSGRFSAERPERSVSTLKIQRTEQGDSAVYLCASRTEWGVNEQFFGPGTRLTVL.

The rearrangement joins TRBV14 to TRBJ2-3; a weak D match, TRBD2 (6 bases). Trimming cost V 3 bases and J 2 bases, with 18 bases left between them. The CDR3 covers 17 residues. CDR1 is SGHDN, CDR2 FVKESK, per germline. The chain's CDR3 is CASSQRGAGTITDTQYF. CDR3 coding DNA: TGTGCCAGCAGCCAGCGGGGCGCGGGTACGATCACAGATACGCAGTATTTT.

The count of this clone is one. The rearrangement links TRBV30 to TRBJ2-1, with D uncertain. CDR3 length: 12 residues. V was trimmed by 5 bases and J by 5 bases, leaving 10 bases between them. The germline gives CDR1 GTSNPN, CDR2 SVGIG (reference sequence). CDR3 in amino acids: CAWAPSNNEQFF. In nucleotides, the CDR3 is TGTGCCTGGGCTCCCAGCAACAATGAGCAGTTCTTC.

This chain connects TRBV27 to TRBJ2-5; no firm D call. From germline, CDR1 is MNHEY and CDR2 SMNVEV (reference sequence). The CDR3 sequence is 13 residues long. Trimming cost V 7 bases and J 1 base, with 10 bases left between them. Here the CDR3 DNA reads TGTGCCAGCAAAACAGAGATCCAAGAGACCCAGTACTTC. Protein: CASKTEIQETQYF.

V usage is TRBV30 and J usage is TRBJ1-5; D not certain. The germline gives CDR1 GTSNPN, CDR2 SVGIG (reference sequence). Between the trimmed V and J ends, which lost 0 bases and 5 bases, there was a span of 11 bases. This CDR3 region has 14 residues. As DNA, the CDR3 is TGTGCCTGGAGTGTAGGGAGGAAGGATCAGCCCCAGCATTTT. Its protein product is CAWSVGRKDQPQHF.

The chain is built from TRBV3-1 (or the pseudogene TRBV3-2) and TRBJ2-2; D is possibly TRBD1 or TRBD2 (5 bases each). CDR3 length: 19 amino acids. Trimming stripped 7 bases from V and 2 bases from J, with 26 bases between. From germline, CDR1 is LGHDT and CDR2 YNNKEL (reference sequence). The DNA for the CDR3 is TGTGCCAGCAACTCGAGGACAAAGGGAGAACTATTAAACACCGGGGAGCTGTTTTTT. It yields the protein CASNSRTKGELLNTGELFF.

This clone appeared a few times. The chain employs TRBV5-1 and TRBJ1-1; D possibly corresponds to TRBD1 (6 bases). There are 11 residues in the CDR3. Per the germline V gene, CDR1 is SGHRS and CDR2 is YFSETQ. V lost 5 bases and J lost 4, with 6 bases in between. CDR3 DNA sequence: TGCGCCAGCAGGGACAGCACTGAAGCTTTCTTT. It translates to CASRDSTEAFF.

The chain links TRBV5-8 to TRBJ2-1, with D perhaps TRBD1 or TRBD2 (6 bases each). The V and J ends lost 6 bases and 10 bases respectively, with 11 bases between them. The CDR3 covers 11 residues. Per germline, CDR1 SGHTS and CDR2 YDEGEE. CDR3 sequence: CASTGGMEQFF. CDR3 nucleotide sequence: TGTGCCAGCACCGGGGGCATGGAGCAGTTCTTC.

V is TRBV29-1 and J is TRBJ2-3, with a possible D match to TRBD2 (8 bases). Trimming took off 8 bases at V and 5 bases at J, with 20 bases between the two ends. Germline V lookup: CDR1 SQVTM, CDR2 ANQGSEA. CDR3 length equals 14 residues. The CDR3 sequence: CSTSRGGTEDTQYF. CDR3 in DNA: TGCAGCACCTCTCGGGGGGGGACAGAAGATACGCAGTATTTT.